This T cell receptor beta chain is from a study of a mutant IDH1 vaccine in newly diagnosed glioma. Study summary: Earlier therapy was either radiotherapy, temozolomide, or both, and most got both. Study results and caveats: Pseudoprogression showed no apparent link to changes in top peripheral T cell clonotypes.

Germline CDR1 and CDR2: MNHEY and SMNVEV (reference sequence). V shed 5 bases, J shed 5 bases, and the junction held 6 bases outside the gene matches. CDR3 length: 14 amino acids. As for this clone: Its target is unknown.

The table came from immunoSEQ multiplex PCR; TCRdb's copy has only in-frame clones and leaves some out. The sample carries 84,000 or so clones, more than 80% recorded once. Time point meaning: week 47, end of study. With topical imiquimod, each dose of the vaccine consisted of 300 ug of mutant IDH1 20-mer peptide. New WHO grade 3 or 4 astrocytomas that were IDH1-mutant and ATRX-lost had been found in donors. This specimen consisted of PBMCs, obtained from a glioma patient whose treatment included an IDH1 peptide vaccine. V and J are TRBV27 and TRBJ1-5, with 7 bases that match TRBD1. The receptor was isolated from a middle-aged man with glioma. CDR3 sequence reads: CASSPRQGDQPQHF. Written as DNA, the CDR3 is TGTGCCAGCAGTCCAAGACAGGGAGATCAGCCCCAGCATTTT.